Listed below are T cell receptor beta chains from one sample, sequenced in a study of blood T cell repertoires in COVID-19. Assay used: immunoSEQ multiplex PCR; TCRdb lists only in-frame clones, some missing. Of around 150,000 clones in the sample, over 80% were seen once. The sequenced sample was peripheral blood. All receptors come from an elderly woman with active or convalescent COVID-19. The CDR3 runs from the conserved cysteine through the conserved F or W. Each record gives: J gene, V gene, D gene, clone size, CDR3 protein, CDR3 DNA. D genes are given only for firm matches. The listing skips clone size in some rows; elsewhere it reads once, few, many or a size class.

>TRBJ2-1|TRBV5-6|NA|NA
CASLKGLTSYNEQFF
TGTGCCAGCCTAAAGGGGCTTACCTCCTACAATGAGCAGTTCTTC
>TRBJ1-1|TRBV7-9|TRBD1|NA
CASSSTGNAEAFF
TGTGCCAGCAGCTCGACAGGGAACGCTGAAGCTTTCTTT
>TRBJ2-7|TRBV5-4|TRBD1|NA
CASSPGGGQGAYEQYF
TGTGCCAGCAGCCCCGGTGGCGGACAGGGAGCCTACGAGCAGTACTTC
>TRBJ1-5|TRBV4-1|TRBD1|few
CASSQGQGGNSNQPQHF
TGCGCCAGCAGCCAAGGACAGGGGGGGAATAGCAATCAGCCCCAGCATTTT
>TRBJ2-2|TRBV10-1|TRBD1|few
CASSAGTVTGELFF
TGCGCCAGCAGTGCCGGGACAGTCACCGGGGAGCTGTTTTTT
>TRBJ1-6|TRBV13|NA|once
CASSPRMGGTNSPLHF
TGTGCCAGCAGCCCGCGGATGGGGGGAACGAATTCACCCCTCCACTTT
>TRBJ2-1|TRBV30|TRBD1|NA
CAWKRLTGPSYNEQFF
TGTGCCTGGAAAAGATTGACAGGGCCCTCCTACAATGAGCAGTTCTTC
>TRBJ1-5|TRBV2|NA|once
CASRPQTNQPQHF
TGTGCCAGCAGGCCACAGACCAATCAGCCCCAGCATTTT
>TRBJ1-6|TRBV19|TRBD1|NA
CASSTAGTANSPLHF
TGTGCCAGTAGTACGGCCGGGACAGCGAATTCACCCCTCCACTTT
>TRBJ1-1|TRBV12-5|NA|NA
CASGSKNTEAFF
TGTGCTAGTGGTTCCAAGAACACTGAAGCTTTCTTT
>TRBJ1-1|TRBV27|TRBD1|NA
CASRFQGATEAFF
TGTGCCAGCAGATTTCAGGGGGCGACTGAAGCTTTCTTT
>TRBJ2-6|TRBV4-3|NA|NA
CASSQAVGSLSGANVLTF
TGCGCCAGCAGCCAGGCCGTGGGCAGTCTCTCTGGGGCCAACGTCCTGACTTTC
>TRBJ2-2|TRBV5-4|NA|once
CASSISGGRTGELFF
TGTGCCAGCAGCATCTCGGGGGGCCGGACCGGGGAGCTGTTTTTT
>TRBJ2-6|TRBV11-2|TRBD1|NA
CASSLGTGASGANVLTF
TGTGCCAGCAGCTTAGGGACAGGGGCCTCTGGGGCCAACGTCCTGACTTTC
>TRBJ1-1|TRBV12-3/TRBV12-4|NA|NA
CASSFYRNTEAFF
TGTGCCAGCAGTTTTTACAGAAACACTGAAGCTTTCTTT
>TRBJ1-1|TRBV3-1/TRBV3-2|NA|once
CASSRGWTEAFF
TGTGCCAGCAGCCGAGGGTGGACTGAAGCTTTCTTT
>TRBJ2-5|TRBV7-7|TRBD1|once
CASSLGGRAGETQYF
TGTGCTAGCAGCTTAGGGGGCAGGGCCGGGGAGACCCAGTACTTC
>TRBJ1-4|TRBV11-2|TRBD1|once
CASSLATGTVNEKLFF
TGTGCCAGCAGCTTAGCGACTGGGACAGTCAATGAAAAACTGTTTTTT
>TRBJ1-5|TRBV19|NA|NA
CASTPRGGFNQPQHF
TGTGCCAGTACCCCCCGGGGGGGCTTCAATCAGCCCCAGCATTTT
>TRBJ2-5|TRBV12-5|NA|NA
CASGLFLRQETQYF
TGTGCTAGTGGTCTCTTTCTGAGGCAAGAGACCCAGTACTTC
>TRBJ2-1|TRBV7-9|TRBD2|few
CASSPPGLAPYNEQFF
TGTGCCAGCAGCCCCCCGGGACTAGCCCCCTACAATGAGCAGTTCTTC
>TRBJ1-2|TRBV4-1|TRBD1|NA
CASSQTDRGGGYTF
TGCGCCAGCAGCCAAACGGACAGGGGAGGTGGCTACACCTTC
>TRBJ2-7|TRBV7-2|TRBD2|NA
CASSISGGAYEQYF
TGTGCCAGCAGCATTAGCGGGGGGGCGTACGAGCAGTACTTC
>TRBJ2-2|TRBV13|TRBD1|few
CASSSLRSGGLAGELFF
TGTGCCAGCAGTTCCTTAAGATCAGGGGGCTTGGCCGGGGAGCTGTTTTTT
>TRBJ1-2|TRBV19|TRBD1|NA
CASSDRGVHGYTF
TGTGCCAGTAGCGACAGGGGTGTGCATGGCTACACCTTC
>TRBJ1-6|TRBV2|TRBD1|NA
CASSWTGGRNSPLHF
TGTGCCAGCAGTTGGACAGGGGGTAGAAATTCACCCCTCCACTTT
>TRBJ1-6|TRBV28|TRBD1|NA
CASSSAGQGNSPLHF
TGTGCCAGCAGTTCCGCCGGACAGGGCAATTCACCCCTCCACTTT
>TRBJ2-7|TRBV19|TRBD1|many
CATNKQGNYEQYF
TGTGCCACCAATAAACAGGGGAACTACGAGCAGTACTTC
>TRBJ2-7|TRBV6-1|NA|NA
CASSEKGLRTYEQYF
TGTGCCAGCAGTGAAAAGGGACTGCGGACCTACGAGCAGTACTTC
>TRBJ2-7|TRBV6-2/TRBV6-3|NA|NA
CASSYPPLAGDEQYF
TGTGCCAGCAGTTACCCCCCTTTGGCAGGGGACGAGCAGTACTTC
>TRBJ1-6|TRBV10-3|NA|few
CAISESSSYNSPLHF
TGTGCCATCAGTGAGTCGAGCTCCTATAATTCACCCCTCCACTTT
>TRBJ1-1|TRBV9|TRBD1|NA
CASSVQGENTEAFF
TGTGCCAGCAGCGTCCAGGGGGAAAACACTGAAGCTTTCTTT
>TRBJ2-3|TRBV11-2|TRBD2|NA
CASKASGADTQYF
TGTGCCAGCAAGGCTAGCGGGGCAGATACGCAGTATTTT
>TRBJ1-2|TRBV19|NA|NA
CASSTTPSYGYTF
TGTGCCAGTAGTACGACCCCTAGCTATGGCTACACCTTC
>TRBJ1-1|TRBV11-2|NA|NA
CASSPVVATNTEAFF
TGTGCCAGCAGCCCCGTAGTCGCCACGAACACTGAAGCTTTCTTT
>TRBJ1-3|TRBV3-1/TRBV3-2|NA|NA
CASSQGAGVGNTIYF
TGTGCCAGCAGCCAAGGTGCAGGGGTTGGAAACACCATATATTTT
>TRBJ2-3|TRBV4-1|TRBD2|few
CASSLAGVPLDTQYF
TGCGCCAGCAGTTTAGCGGGGGTTCCCCTAGATACGCAGTATTTT
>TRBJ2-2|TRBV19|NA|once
CATRTAANTGELFF
TGTGCCACGCGGACAGCCGCGAACACCGGGGAGCTGTTTTTT
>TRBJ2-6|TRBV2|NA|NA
CASRRTSGANVLTF
TGTGCCAGCAGGAGAACCTCTGGGGCCAACGTCCTGACTTTC
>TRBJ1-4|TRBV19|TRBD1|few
CASSIPLGQGEKLFF
TGTGCCAGTAGTATCCCCTTGGGACAGGGAGAAAAACTGTTTTTT
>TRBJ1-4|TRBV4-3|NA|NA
CASSQDRGSTNEKLFF
TGCGCCAGCAGCCAAGACAGGGGTTCAACTAATGAAAAACTGTTTTTT
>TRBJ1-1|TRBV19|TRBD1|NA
CASSYRGTNTEAFF
TGTGCCAGTAGTTACAGGGGGACGAACACTGAAGCTTTCTTT
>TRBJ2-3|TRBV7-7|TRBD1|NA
CASSSDRGTTDTQYF
TGTGCTAGCAGCTCGGACAGGGGGACCACAGATACGCAGTATTTT
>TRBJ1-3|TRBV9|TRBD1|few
CASSVEAWETGYGNTIYF
TGTGCCAGCAGCGTAGAAGCGTGGGAGACAGGGTACGGAAACACCATATATTTT
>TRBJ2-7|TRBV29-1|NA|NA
CRICRVRYEQYF
TGCAGGATCTGCAGGGTGCGCTACGAGCAGTACTTC
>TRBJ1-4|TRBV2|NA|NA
CASSRRTISGNEKLFF
TGTGCCAGCAGTAGGAGGACGATCTCGGGGAATGAAAAACTGTTTTTT
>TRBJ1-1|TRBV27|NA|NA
CASSLWGGNTEAFF
TGTGCCAGCAGTTTATGGGGGGGGAACACTGAAGCTTTCTTT
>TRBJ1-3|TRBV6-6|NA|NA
CASSYSAGSSGNTIYF
TGTGCCAGCAGTTACTCTGCGGGTTCTTCTGGAAACACCATATATTTT
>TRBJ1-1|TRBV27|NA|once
CASRPRTDQTNTEAFF
TGTGCCAGCAGACCCCGGACAGACCAGACGAACACTGAAGCTTTCTTT
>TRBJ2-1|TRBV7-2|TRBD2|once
CASSRRVLAGSYNEQFF
TGTGCCAGCAGCCGGAGGGTGCTAGCGGGGTCCTACAATGAGCAGTTCTTC
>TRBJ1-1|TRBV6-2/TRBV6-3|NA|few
CASSYDTTMNTEAFF
TGTGCCAGCAGTTACGATACAACCATGAACACTGAAGCTTTCTTT
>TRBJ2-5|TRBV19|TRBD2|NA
CASRDASGGETQYF
TGTGCCAGTAGGGACGCTAGCGGGGGTGAGACCCAGTACTTC
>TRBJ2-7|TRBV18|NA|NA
CASSPEGWASYEQYF
TGTGCCAGCTCACCAGAAGGTTGGGCCTCCTACGAGCAGTACTTC
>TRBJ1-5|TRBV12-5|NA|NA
CASGLVPDGDGNQPQHF
TGTGCTAGTGGTTTGGTACCCGACGGGGATGGCAATCAGCCCCAGCATTTT
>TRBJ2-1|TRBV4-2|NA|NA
CASSQDGANSYNEQFF
TGTGCCAGCAGCCAAGATGGGGCAAACTCCTACAATGAGCAGTTCTTC
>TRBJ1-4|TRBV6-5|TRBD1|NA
CASSTGQGYYEKLFF
TGTGCCAGCAGTACCGGACAGGGTTATTATGAAAAACTGTTTTTT
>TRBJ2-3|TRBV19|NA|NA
CASRLSRIPDTQYF
TGTGCCAGTAGATTGTCCAGGATCCCAGATACGCAGTATTTT